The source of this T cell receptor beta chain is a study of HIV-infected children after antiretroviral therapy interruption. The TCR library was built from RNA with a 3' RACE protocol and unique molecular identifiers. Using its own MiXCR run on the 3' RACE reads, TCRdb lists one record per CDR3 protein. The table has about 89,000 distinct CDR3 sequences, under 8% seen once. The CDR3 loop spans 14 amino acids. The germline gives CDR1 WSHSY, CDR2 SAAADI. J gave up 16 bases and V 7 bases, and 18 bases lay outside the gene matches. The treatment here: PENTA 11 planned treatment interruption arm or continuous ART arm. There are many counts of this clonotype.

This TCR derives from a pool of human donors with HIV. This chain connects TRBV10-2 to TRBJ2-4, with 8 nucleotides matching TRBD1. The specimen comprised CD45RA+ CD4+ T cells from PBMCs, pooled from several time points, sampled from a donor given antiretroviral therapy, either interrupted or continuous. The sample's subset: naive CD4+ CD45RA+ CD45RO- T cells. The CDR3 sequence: CASISGTGRPLAYF. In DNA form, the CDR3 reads TGCGCCAGCATCTCCGGGACAGGACGTCCTCTGGCCTACTTC.